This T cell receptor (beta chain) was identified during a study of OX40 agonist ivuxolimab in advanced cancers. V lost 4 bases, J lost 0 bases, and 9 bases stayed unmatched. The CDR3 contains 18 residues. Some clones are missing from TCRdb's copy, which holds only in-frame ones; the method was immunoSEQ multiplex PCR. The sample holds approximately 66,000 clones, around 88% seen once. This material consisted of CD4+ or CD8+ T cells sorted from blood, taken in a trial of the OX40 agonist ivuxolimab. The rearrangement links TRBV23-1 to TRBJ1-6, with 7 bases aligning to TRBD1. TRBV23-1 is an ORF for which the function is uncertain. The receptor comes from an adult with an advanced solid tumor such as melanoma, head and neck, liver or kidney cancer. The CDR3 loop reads CASSRRGGPSSYNSPLHF. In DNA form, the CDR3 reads TGCGCCAGCAGTCGCCGAGGGGGCCCGAGCTCCTATAATTCACCCCTCCACTTT.